These 24 T cell receptor beta chains originate from one sample sequenced in a study of beta chain features in type 1 diabetes. Regarding the study as a whole: Researchers report that Type 1 diabetes patients had moderately but significantly shorter TCRB CDR3s across all four CD4+ subsets.

Which antigens these TCRs recognize remains unknown. Expressed TCRB transcripts were sequenced because the isolated RNA had all been reverse transcribed beforehand. The protocol was immunoSEQ multiplex PCR, while the TCRdb copy is restricted to in-frame clones and leaves out a portion. Of 250,000 or so clones listed, about a fifth are singletons. The sequencing input was naive CD4+ T cells from blood. The receptors were sampled from a middle-aged woman with type 1 diabetes.

This chain joins TRBV6-5 and TRBJ2-3, with D unclear. V was shortened by 4 bases and J by 2 bases, with 4 bases between the two germline ends. This CDR3 is 12 amino acids long. Germline values: CDR1 MNHEY, CDR2 SVGAGI. The CDR3 region is CASSSDTDTQYF. The CDR3, as DNA: TGTGCCAGCAGTTCAGACACAGATACGCAGTATTTT.

The V call is TRBV2, the J call TRBJ1-5, with 8 positions matching TRBD1. With 8 bases clipped from V and 3 bases from J, the junction kept 9 bases outside the gene matches. Per the germline V gene, CDR1 is SNHLY and CDR2 is FYNNEI. CDR3 size: 15 residues. The CDR3 DNA reads TGTGCCAGCGAACCCGGGACAGGCATCAATCAGCCCCAGCATTTT. Translation: CASEPGTGINQPQHF.

This clone was recorded a few times. This chain joins TRBV4-1 and TRBJ2-7, with 7 bases lining up with TRBD1. The trim removed 3 bases at V and 5 bases at J, leaving 13 bases unmatched. The CDR3 loop spans 16 amino acids. Germline V gene sequence: CDR1 MGHRA, CDR2 YSYEKL. The CDR3 reads CASSQGFGTVYDEQYF. The CDR3 DNA follows: TGCGCCAGCAGCCAGGGATTTGGGACAGTCTATGACGAGCAGTACTTC.

The V gene is TRBV5-6, the J gene TRBJ2-5; TRBD2 is a possible D gene (6 bases). V gave up 1 base and J gave up 4 bases, with 17 bases separating them. CDR3 size: 16 residues. Germline V CDR1 and CDR2: SGHDT, YYEEEE. CDR3 region: CASSLRLEGLRETQYF. Here the CDR3 DNA reads TGTGCCAGCAGCTTGAGGTTGGAGGGCCTACGAGAGACCCAGTACTTC.

This clone showed up just a few times. CDR3 nucleotides: TGCAGCGTTGGCTGGACAGCAAACACCGGGGAGCTGTTTTTT. Protein sequence: CSVGWTANTGELFF. V usage is TRBV29-1 and J usage is TRBJ2-2, with D possibly matching TRBD1 (6 bases). The CDR3 is 14 amino acids. Trimming pared 4 bases from V and 2 bases from J, leaving 11 bases between. CDR1 and CDR2 (germline): SQVTM, ANQGSEA.

The chain employs TRBV2 and TRBJ2-1; TRBD2 might be the D (5 bases). The CDR3 has 14 amino acids. The germline V and J ends were trimmed by 3 bases and 5 bases, with 11 bases remaining between them. In germline, CDR1 is SNHLY, CDR2 FYNNEI. The CDR3 region has the DNA TGTGCCAGCAGTGAGAGGGTCTCGGACAATGAGCAGTTCTTC. Protein: CASSERVSDNEQFF.

This clone has only a few counts. CDR3 amino acids: CASSMTGGLSYEQYF. The DNA of the CDR3 is TGTGCCAGTAGTATGACAGGGGGCTTGTCCTACGAGCAGTACTTC. The chain is built from TRBV19 and TRBJ2-7; 10 bases are a match to TRBD1. The CDR3 is made up of 15 amino acids. J gave up 1 base and V 3 bases, and 3 bases lay outside the gene matches. Germline lookup yields CDR1 LNHDA and CDR2 SQIVND (reference sequence).

This chain uses TRBV5-4 with TRBJ1-2, with D unresolved. The CDR3 has 14 amino acids. Germline V gene lookup returns CDR1 SGHNT and CDR2 YYREEE (reference sequence). V was trimmed by 4 bases and J by 4 bases, leaving 14 bases between them. In DNA, the CDR3 is TGTGCCAGCAGCCTCCCGACTGGGAGCTATGGCTACACCTTC. Translating gives CASSLPTGSYGYTF.

The V gene is TRBV18, the J gene TRBJ2-3; D gene uncertain. Germline CDR1 reads KGHSH; CDR2 reads LQKENI. The CDR3 runs 15 residues. Deletions cut 3 bases from V and 0 bases from J, with 10 bases between. The DNA for the CDR3 is TGTGCCAGCTCACCTCGGGTGACTAGCACAGATACGCAGTATTTT. It translates to CASSPRVTSTDTQYF. The full variable domain, completed using reference TRBV18 and TRBJ2-3, is NAGVMQNPRHLVRRRGQEARLRCSPMKGHSHVYWYRQLPEEGLKFMVYLQKENIIDESGMPKERFSAEFPKEGPSILRIQQVVRGDSAAYFCASSPRVTSTDTQYFGPGTRLTVL.

As to this clone: Other nucleotide sequences in the sample specify the same CDR3. This chain links TRBV9 with TRBJ2-2; TRBD1 agrees at 10 bases. The V and J ends lost 4 bases and 4 bases, in that order; junction bases with no gene match: 4. CDR3 length: 15 amino acids. Germline CDR1 is SGDLS and CDR2 is YYNGEE. The DNA for the CDR3 is TGTGCCAGCAGCCCTAGGACAGGGGGCACCGGGGAGCTGTTTTTT. Protein: CASSPRTGGTGELFF.

V gene TRBV7-2 combines with J gene TRBJ2-7, with D possibly matching TRBD2 (6 bases). Looked up from germline, CDR1 is SGHTA and CDR2 is FQGNSA. The V end was cut by 0 bases, the J end by 6 bases, with 12 bases between. CDR3 size: 14 residues. CDR3: CASSLAGGTGEQYF. CDR3 sequence (DNA): TGTGCCAGCAGCTTAGCGGGGGGAACGGGCGAGCAGTACTTC.

The genes are TRBV7-8 and TRBJ2-1; TRBD1 aligns across 10 bases. V was clipped by 4 bases and J by 6 bases; unmatched bases: 9. CDR1 is SGHVS, CDR2 FQNEAQ, per germline. CDR3 size: 16 residues. The CDR3 protein is CASSSYGTGVSNEQFF. CDR3 nucleotide sequence: TGTGCCAGCAGCTCGTACGGGACAGGGGTGAGCAATGAGCAGTTCTTC. Together with reference TRBV7-8 and TRBJ2-1, the CDR3 gives the full variable domain: GAGVSQSPRYKVAKRGQDVALRCDPISGHVSLFWYQQALGQGPEFLTYFQNEAQLDKSGLPSDRFFAERPEGSVSTLKIQRTQQEDSAVYLCASSSYGTGVSNEQFFGPGTRLTVL.

This clone showed up just a few times. The J gene is TRBJ1-1, the V gene TRBV4-1; no firm D call. Germline V lookup: CDR1 MGHRA, CDR2 YSYEKL. The CDR3 runs 14 residues. The V gene lost 0 bases and the J gene lost 8 bases, with 13 bases spanning the gap. The CDR3 sequence is CASSQEELQEEAFF. CDR3 sequence (DNA): TGCGCCAGCAGCCAAGAAGAATTGCAGGAAGAAGCTTTCTTT.

This clone turned up a few times. Other nucleotide sequences in the sample specify the same CDR3. The chain recombines TRBV5-1 with TRBJ2-7, with D hard to call. The CDR3 has 11 residues. CDR1 and CDR2 (germline): SGHRS, YFSETQ. V was trimmed by 0 bases and J by 5 bases, leaving 3 bases between them. CDR3 coding DNA: TGCGCCAGCAGCTTGGCCGACGAGCAGTACTTC. It codes for CASSLADEQYF.

To note about this clone: The sample holds other DNA sequences that translate to the same CDR3. The chain joins TRBV18 to TRBJ2-2; D unresolved. V lost 6 bases and J 0 bases, leaving 11 bases between the germline ends. Germline-derived CDR1 and CDR2 are KGHSH and LQKENI. This CDR3 contains 15 residues. The CDR3, as DNA: TGTGCCAGCTCCCCCGGCACAGCGAACACCGGGGAGCTGTTTTTT. This sequence encodes CASSPGTANTGELFF.

The chain links TRBV28 to TRBJ2-1, with no clear D. The CDR3 contains 12 residues. V lost 5 bases to trimming and J lost 4 bases, with 6 bases between them. CDR1 MDHEN and CDR2 SYDVKM come from the germline V gene. The chain's CDR3 is CASSRMYNEQFF. DNA of the CDR3: TGTGCCAGCAGTCGTATGTACAATGAGCAGTTCTTC.

The rearrangement uses TRBV5-1 and TRBJ2-1, with 7 bases identical to TRBD2. Germline V lookup: CDR1 SGHRS, CDR2 YFSETQ. Trimming removed 6 bases from V and 2 bases from J; junction bases left unmatched: 11. The CDR3 consists of 16 residues. Here the CDR3 reads CASIALERGTYNEQFF. In DNA form, the CDR3 reads TGCGCCAGCATAGCCCTCGAGCGGGGAACCTACAATGAGCAGTTCTTC.

This clone has a handful of counts. The chain couples TRBV28 to TRBJ1-5, with D possibly TRBD1 on 5 matching bases. The ends were cut back, 4 bases at V and 7 bases at J, with 14 bases in the middle. Looked up from germline, CDR1 is MDHEN and CDR2 is SYDVKM. This CDR3 has 14 residues. CDR3 in amino acids: CASSSGGGAQPQHF. Written as DNA, the CDR3 is TGTGCCAGCAGTTCCGGCGGAGGGGCCCAGCCCCAGCATTTT.

The chain couples TRBV21-1 to TRBJ2-3; the table's D call, TRBD2, was not checked against the DNA. TRBV21-1 is tagged as a pseudogene. CDR3 length: 13 residues. In nucleotides, the CDR3 is TGTGCCAGCAGCAGCTACACCGGGGATACGCAGTATTTT. It codes for CASSSYTGDTQYF.

The chain uses TRBV30 and TRBJ1-5; 7 bases match TRBD1. Trimming cost V 2 bases and J 4 bases; bases outside gene matches: 5. The length of the CDR3 is 14 residues. Germline V CDR1 and CDR2: GTSNPN, SVGIG (reference sequence). In DNA form, the CDR3 reads TGTGCCTGGAGTCGGGACAGTTTTAATCAGCCCCAGCATTTT. As protein: CAWSRDSFNQPQHF.

This chain uses TRBV4-1 with TRBJ2-1; D may be TRBD1 (5 bases). Germline loops: CDR1 MGHRA, CDR2 YSYEKL. Trimming took off 4 bases at V and 4 bases at J, with 11 bases between the two ends. The CDR3 is made up of 14 amino acids. The CDR3, as DNA: TGCGCCAGCAGCCCCGCGGACATTTACAATGAGCAGTTCTTC. It specifies CASSPADIYNEQFF.

The chain has TRBV20-1 and TRBJ1-1; D remains ambiguous. Germline-derived CDR1 and CDR2 are DFQATT and SNEGSKA (reference sequence). Trimming left V 8 bases short and J 3 bases short, with 10 bases between. The CDR3 is 11 residues long. The DNA of the CDR3 is TGCAGTCTAGAAGCAGACACTGAAGCTTTCTTT. Translation gives CSLEADTEAFF.

This clone was counted only a few times. V gene TRBV2 combines with J gene TRBJ2-2; possible D gene TRBD1, 6 bases. CDR3 length: 16 residues. V shed 7 bases and J shed 0 bases, with 15 bases lying between them. The V gene's germline CDR1 is SNHLY and CDR2 FYNNEI. The CDR3 here is CASTLQGNSNTGELFF. The CDR3 DNA is TGTGCCAGCACCTTACAGGGTAATTCGAACACCGGGGAGCTGTTTTTT. The full variable domain, its missing parts supplied by reference TRBV2 and TRBJ2-2, is EPEVTQTPSHQVTQMGQEVILRCVPISNHLYFYWYRQILGQKVEFLVSFYNNEISEKSEIFDDQFSVERPDGSNFTLKIRSTKLEDSAMYFCASTLQGNSNTGELFFGEGSRLTVL.

This clone has a handful of counts. The identical CDR3 is also encoded by other nucleotide sequences in the sample. The rearrangement joins TRBV28 to TRBJ2-7; D is unresolved. CDR3 size: 11 residues. The ends were cut back, 5 bases at V and 3 bases at J, with 5 bases in the middle. In germline, CDR1 is MDHEN, CDR2 SYDVKM. CDR3 in DNA: TGTGCCAGCAGTCCCAACTACGAGCAGTACTTC. This translates into CASSPNYEQYF.